This is a list of T cell receptor beta chains from one sample in a study of CD8+CD57+ T cells in acquired aplastic anemia. TCRdb passed the reads through MiXCR, listing each CDR3 protein once. This sample carries 100,000 to 130,000 distinct CDR3 sequences, less than 65% of them seen once, and the ten largest clones take under 35%. Material: sorted CD4+, CD8+, or CD8+CD57+ T cells (not recorded which) from PBMCs. These receptors all stem from a human donor in good health, serving as a control. Each CDR3 is given with its conserved first and last residue. A D gene is named only where the DNA matches it firmly. Size tells how often a clone was seen (once, few, many) or the class of an expanded clone, and some rows leave it out.

d_call: NA; clone_size: once; v_call: TRBV7-2; j_call: TRBJ2-7; cdr3_aa: CASSLGAPEQYF; cdr3_nt: TGTGCCAGCAGCTTAGGTGCTCCCGAGCAGTACTTC
d_call: NA; clone_size: NA; v_call: TRBV19; j_call: TRBJ2-7; cdr3_aa: CASSISFFYEQYF; cdr3_nt: TGTGCCAGTAGTATCAGTTTCTTCTACGAGCAGTACTTC
d_call: NA; clone_size: once; v_call: TRBV25-1; j_call: TRBJ2-3; cdr3_aa: CASSGNTDTQYF; cdr3_nt: TGTGCCAGCAGTGGAAATACAGATACGCAGTATTTT
d_call: NA; clone_size: many; v_call: TRBV19; j_call: TRBJ1-1; cdr3_aa: CATSWGVTEALF; cdr3_nt: TGTGCCACCTCATGGGGGGTCACTGAAGCTCTCTTT
d_call: TRBD2; clone_size: NA; v_call: TRBV29-1; j_call: TRBJ2-1; cdr3_aa: CSGTSGRHEQFF; cdr3_nt: TGCAGCGGGACTAGCGGGAGACATGAGCAGTTCTTC
d_call: NA; clone_size: many; v_call: TRBV12-3/TRBV12-4; j_call: TRBJ1-2; cdr3_aa: CASGINIYGYTF; cdr3_nt: TGTGCCAGCGGGATAAATATCTATGGCTACACCTTC
d_call: NA; clone_size: NA; v_call: TRBV10-1; j_call: TRBJ2-1; cdr3_aa: CASSEALSPGNEQFF; cdr3_nt: TGCGCCAGCAGTGAGGCGCTGAGTCCGGGCAATGAGCAGTTCTTC
d_call: TRBD2; clone_size: NA; v_call: TRBV5-6; j_call: TRBJ2-5; cdr3_aa: CASSLLLGGVFETQYF; cdr3_nt: TGTGCCAGCAGCTTGTTACTGGGGGGGGTTTTTGAGACCCAGTACTTC
d_call: TRBD1; clone_size: many; v_call: TRBV15; j_call: TRBJ1-4; cdr3_aa: CATSSNRGATNEKLFF; cdr3_nt: TGTGCCACCAGCAGCAACAGGGGGGCAACTAATGAAAAACTGTTTTTT
d_call: NA; clone_size: many; v_call: TRBV7-9; j_call: TRBJ1-2; cdr3_aa: CASSLQETYGYTF; cdr3_nt: TGTGCCAGCAGCTTACAGGAAACCTATGGCTACACCTTC
d_call: NA; clone_size: many; v_call: TRBV5-5; j_call: TRBJ2-3; cdr3_aa: CASSLAPGTSTDTQYF; cdr3_nt: TGTGCCAGCAGCTTGGCCCCCGGCACTAGCACAGATACGCAGTATTTT
d_call: NA; clone_size: once; v_call: TRBV4-2; j_call: TRBJ2-3; cdr3_aa: CASSQRQKGGYTDTQYF; cdr3_nt: TGTGCCAGCAGCCAAAGACAAAAGGGGGGTTACACAGATACGCAGTATTTT
d_call: TRBD2; clone_size: NA; v_call: TRBV20-1; j_call: TRBJ2-7; cdr3_aa: CSAPGAGGQGVYEQYF; cdr3_nt: TGCAGTGCTCCGGGAGCGGGGGGCCAGGGGGTCTACGAGCAGTACTTC
d_call: NA; clone_size: NA; v_call: TRBV7-6; j_call: TRBJ2-7; cdr3_aa: CASSLAQGEQYF; cdr3_nt: TGTGCCAGCAGCTTAGCGCAAGGAGAGCAGTACTTC
d_call: TRBD1; clone_size: once; v_call: TRBV9; j_call: TRBJ2-5; cdr3_aa: CASSPRDRGRQETQYF; cdr3_nt: TGTGCCAGCAGCCCCCGGGACAGGGGGCGCCAAGAGACCCAGTACTTC
d_call: NA; clone_size: many; v_call: TRBV4-1; j_call: TRBJ2-7; cdr3_aa: CASSQDGLREQYF; cdr3_nt: TGCGCCAGCAGCCAAGACGGGCTCCGCGAGCAGTACTTC
d_call: TRBD1; clone_size: NA; v_call: TRBV7-3; j_call: TRBJ1-2; cdr3_aa: CASSRDRAGDGYTF; cdr3_nt: TGTGCCAGCAGCCGGGACAGGGCAGGGGATGGCTACACCTTC
d_call: NA; clone_size: many; v_call: TRBV6-2/TRBV6-3; j_call: TRBJ1-1; cdr3_aa: CASSFLDTEAFF; cdr3_nt: TGTGCCAGCAGTTTCCTGGACACTGAAGCTTTCTTT
d_call: TRBD1; clone_size: NA; v_call: TRBV24-1; j_call: TRBJ1-2; cdr3_aa: CATSDYRGPTYGYTF; cdr3_nt: TGTGCCACCAGTGATTACAGGGGGCCGACCTATGGCTACACCTTC
d_call: NA; clone_size: NA; v_call: TRBV5-1; j_call: TRBJ2-1; cdr3_aa: CASSLSREQFF; cdr3_nt: TGCGCCAGCAGCCTTAGTAGGGAGCAGTTCTTC
d_call: NA; clone_size: NA; v_call: TRBV10-1; j_call: TRBJ1-3; cdr3_aa: CASSEAPSGTIYF; cdr3_nt: TGCGCCAGCAGTGAAGCACCGAGCGGCACCATATATTTT
d_call: NA; clone_size: NA; v_call: TRBV5-1; j_call: TRBJ1-1; cdr3_aa: CASSLQDKNTEAFF; cdr3_nt: TGCGCCAGCAGCTTGCAGGACAAGAACACTGAAGCTTTCTTT
d_call: TRBD2; clone_size: many; v_call: TRBV2; j_call: TRBJ2-7; cdr3_aa: CASSEPRLAGGKYEQYF; cdr3_nt: TGTGCCAGCAGTGAACCCCGACTAGCGGGGGGGAAATACGAGCAGTACTTC
d_call: NA; clone_size: few; v_call: TRBV11-2; j_call: TRBJ2-3; cdr3_aa: CASSYGDSTDTQYF; cdr3_nt: TGTGCCAGCAGCTACGGGGACTCCACAGATACGCAGTATTTT
d_call: NA; clone_size: few; v_call: TRBV5-1; j_call: TRBJ1-1; cdr3_aa: CASSLAQFTEAFF; cdr3_nt: TGCGCCAGCAGCTTGGCCCAATTCACTGAAGCTTTCTTT
d_call: TRBD1; clone_size: NA; v_call: TRBV25-1; j_call: TRBJ2-7; cdr3_aa: CASRAGGDEQYF; cdr3_nt: TGTGCCAGCAGGGCAGGGGGCGACGAGCAGTACTTC
d_call: NA; clone_size: NA; v_call: TRBV29-1; j_call: TRBJ1-5; cdr3_aa: CSVTSGNQPQHF; cdr3_nt: TGCAGCGTTACCTCGGGAAATCAGCCCCAGCATTTT
d_call: TRBD1; clone_size: few; v_call: TRBV7-8; j_call: TRBJ2-7; cdr3_aa: CASIQTGGHEQYF; cdr3_nt: TGTGCCAGTATCCAAACAGGGGGCCACGAGCAGTACTTC
d_call: TRBD2; clone_size: NA; v_call: TRBV15; j_call: TRBJ2-1; cdr3_aa: CATSRLAGDYNEQFF; cdr3_nt: TGTGCCACCAGCAGACTAGCGGGGGACTACAATGAGCAGTTCTTC
d_call: NA; clone_size: NA; v_call: TRBV7-3; j_call: TRBJ2-7; cdr3_aa: CASSFGLVEQYF; cdr3_nt: TGTGCCAGCAGCTTCGGTTTAGTCGAGCAGTACTTC
d_call: TRBD2; clone_size: few; v_call: TRBV20-1; j_call: TRBJ2-1; cdr3_aa: CSAGLGTSEYYNEQFF; cdr3_nt: TGCAGTGCTGGACTTGGGACTAGCGAGTACTACAATGAGCAGTTCTTC
d_call: NA; clone_size: NA; v_call: TRBV29-1; j_call: TRBJ1-1; cdr3_aa: CSENGPLYLNTEAFF; cdr3_nt: TGCAGCGAAAACGGACCGCTTTACCTGAACACTGAAGCTTTCTTT